The clone carrying this T cell receptor (beta chain) was seen just once. From germline, CDR1 is SGHRS and CDR2 YFSETQ. The V gene end was trimmed by 2 bases and the J gene end by 8 bases; junction bases not matched to a gene: 8. This CDR3 is 16 amino acids long. The data stem from a study of blood T cell repertoires in COVID-19. Looking at the study overall: The analysed material was cDNA or gDNA that came from T cells, B-cell-depleted T cells, or PBMCs.

Clones were read by immunoSEQ multiplex PCR, and TCRdb kept only the in-frame ones, dropping some. The sample lists about 410,000 clones, 75% to 90% occurring once. This chain joins TRBV5-1 and TRBJ2-1, with 12 bases matching TRBD2. The sequence derives from a woman in her 40s with COVID-19, enrolled during active disease. The specimen was peripheral blood. In nucleotides, the CDR3 is TGCGCCAGCAGCTTCACGACTAGCGGGAGTGTCGATGAGCAGTTCTTC. Translated, it gives CASSFTTSGSVDEQFF.